The rows below give T cell receptor beta chains drawn from one sample of a study of cytomegalovirus exposure and HLA in healthy donors. The method was immunoSEQ multiplex PCR; TCRdb's version includes in-frame clones alone and lacks a portion of them. This repertoire shows about 180,000 clones, around 74% found once; its top ten account for around 3%. The material sequenced was PBMCs. The origin of the receptors is a male donor in good health and CMV-seronegative. CDR3s include the opening cysteine and the closing phenylalanine or tryptophan. D genes are given only for firm matches. The size entry is marked missing in some rows and otherwise reads once, few, many or a size class.

V: TRBV10-2
J: TRBJ2-7
size: NA
D: NA
length: 13
DNA: TGCGCCACCAGGGGAGCCGCCACCTACGAGCAGTACTTC
CDR3: CATRGAATYEQYF

V: TRBV11-2
J: TRBJ2-1
size: NA
D: TRBD1
length: 15
DNA: TGTGCCAGCAGCCCCCCCGGGACAGACTACAATGAGCAGTTCTTC
CDR3: CASSPPGTDYNEQFF

V: TRBV6-5
J: TRBJ1-2
size: NA
D: NA
length: 15
DNA: TGTGCCAGCAGTTACTCGGGAGACGCTAACTATGGCTACACCTTC
CDR3: CASSYSGDANYGYTF

V: TRBV30
J: TRBJ2-3
size: NA
D: NA
length: 12
DNA: TGTGCCTGGACTAGCGGCACAGATACGCAGTATTTT
CDR3: CAWTSGTDTQYF

V: TRBV30
J: TRBJ1-1
size: NA
D: NA
length: 11
DNA: TGTGCCTCAGGGGACGAGACTGAAGCTTTCTTT
CDR3: CASGDETEAFF

V: TRBV27
J: TRBJ2-1
size: NA
D: NA
length: 14
DNA: TGTGCCAGCAGTTCGGCGGCGGGCCGCAATGAGCAGTTCTTC
CDR3: CASSSAAGRNEQFF

V: TRBV9
J: TRBJ1-3
size: few
D: NA
length: 16
DNA: TGTGCCAGCACCCCTGTGGGCCAATACTCTGGAAACACCATATATTTT
CDR3: CASTPVGQYSGNTIYF

V: TRBV29-1
J: TRBJ2-1
size: NA
D: NA
length: 15
DNA: TGCAGCGTTGGGGCGCAGGGGATCTCCTACAATGAGCAGTTCTTC
CDR3: CSVGAQGISYNEQFF

V: TRBV19
J: TRBJ1-2
size: NA
D: NA
length: 13
DNA: TGTGCCAGTAGTAGGCAGGCCATCTATGGCTACACCTTC
CDR3: CASSRQAIYGYTF

V: TRBV30
J: TRBJ2-5
size: few
D: NA
length: 13
DNA: TGTGCCTGGAACCACATAGAGGGTGAGACCCAGTACTTC
CDR3: CAWNHIEGETQYF

V: TRBV6-6
J: TRBJ2-1
size: few
D: TRBD2
length: 14
DNA: TGTGCCAGCAGACTAGCGGGAGACTACAATGAGCAGTTCTTC
CDR3: CASRLAGDYNEQFF

V: TRBV19
J: TRBJ2-3
size: NA
D: NA
length: 16
DNA: TGTGCCAGTAGTATAACGGGTGACGGACACACAGATACGCAGTATTTT
CDR3: CASSITGDGHTDTQYF

V: TRBV7-2
J: TRBJ2-3
size: NA
D: NA
length: 14
DNA: TGTGCCAGCAGCACTGCAGGGGGGTTAGGTACGCAGTATTTT
CDR3: CASSTAGGLGTQYF

V: TRBV12-5
J: TRBJ2-6
size: NA
D: NA
length: 15
DNA: TGTGCTAGTGGTTCCGGTAGCTCTGGGGCCAACGTCCTGACTTTC
CDR3: CASGSGSSGANVLTF

V: TRBV6-5
J: TRBJ2-5
size: NA
D: NA
length: 13
DNA: TGTGCCAGCACTTCTCCTTCGGGAGAGACCCAGTACTTC
CDR3: CASTSPSGETQYF

V: TRBV19
J: TRBJ1-5
size: NA
D: NA
length: 13
DNA: TGTGCCAGTAGTATCGAGGGCAATCAGCCCCAGCATTTT
CDR3: CASSIEGNQPQHF